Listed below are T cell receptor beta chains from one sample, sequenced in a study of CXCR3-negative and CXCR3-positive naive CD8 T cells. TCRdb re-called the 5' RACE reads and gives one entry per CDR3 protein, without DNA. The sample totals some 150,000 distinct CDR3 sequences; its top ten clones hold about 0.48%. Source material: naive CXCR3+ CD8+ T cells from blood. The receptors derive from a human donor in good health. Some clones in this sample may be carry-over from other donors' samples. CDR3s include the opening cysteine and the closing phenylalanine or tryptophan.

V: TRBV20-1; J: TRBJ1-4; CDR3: CSAKFASATIYEKLFF
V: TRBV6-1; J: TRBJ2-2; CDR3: CASRQGAYTGELFF
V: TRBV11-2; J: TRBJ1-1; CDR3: CASSPYFGPGIEAFF
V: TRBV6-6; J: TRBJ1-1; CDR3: CASSYSRVTEAFF
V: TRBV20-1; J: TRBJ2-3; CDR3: CSARRLADGTDTQYF
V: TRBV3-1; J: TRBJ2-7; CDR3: CASSRGQGSYEQYF
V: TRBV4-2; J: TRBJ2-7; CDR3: CASSQGGVGVTDEQYF
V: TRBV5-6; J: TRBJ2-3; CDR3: CASSLGGPDTQYF
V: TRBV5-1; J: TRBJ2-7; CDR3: CASSLFGLAGTYEQYF
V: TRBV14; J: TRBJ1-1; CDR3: CASSHNREAFF
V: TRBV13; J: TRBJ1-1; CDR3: CASSLRGGGVTEAFF
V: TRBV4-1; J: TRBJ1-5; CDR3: CASSHLNQPQHF
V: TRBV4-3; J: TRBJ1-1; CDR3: CASSQDRWDTEAFF
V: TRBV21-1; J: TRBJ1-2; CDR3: CASSRRQGSHLYGYTF
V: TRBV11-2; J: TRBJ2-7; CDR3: CASETPEGTYEQYF
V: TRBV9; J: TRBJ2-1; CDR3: CASSVAGFGGMDEQFF
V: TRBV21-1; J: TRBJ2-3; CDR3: CASSFEREKEDTQYF
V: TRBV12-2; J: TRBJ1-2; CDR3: CASRLAPLTGLYGYTF
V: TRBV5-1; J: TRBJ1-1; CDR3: CASSLEGLEAFF
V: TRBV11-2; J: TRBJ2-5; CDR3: CASSSDSAWGETQYF
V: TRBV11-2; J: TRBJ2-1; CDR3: CASSLLAGAFYEQFF
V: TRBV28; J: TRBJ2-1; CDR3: CTSSFMGRNEQFF
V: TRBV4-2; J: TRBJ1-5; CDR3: CASSLPNQPQHF
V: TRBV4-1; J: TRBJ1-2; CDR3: CASSQKSENYGYTF
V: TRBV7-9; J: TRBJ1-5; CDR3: CASSLGDISNQPQHF
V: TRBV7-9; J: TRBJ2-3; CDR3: CASSPVDDTQYF
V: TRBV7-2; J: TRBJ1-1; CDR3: CASTGGGATNTEAFF
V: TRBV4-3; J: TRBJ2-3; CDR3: CASSQESGTGFTDTQYF
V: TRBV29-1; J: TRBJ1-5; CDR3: CSVASGTGSPQPQHF
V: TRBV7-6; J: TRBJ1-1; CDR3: CASSLAPGGMNTEAFF
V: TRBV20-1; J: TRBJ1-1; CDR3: CSLKRVADTEAFF
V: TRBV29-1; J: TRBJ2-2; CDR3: CSVVYWTGELFF
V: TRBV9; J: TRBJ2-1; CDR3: CASSASGFQDYNEQFF
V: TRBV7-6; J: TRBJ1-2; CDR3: CASSLAGGNGYTF
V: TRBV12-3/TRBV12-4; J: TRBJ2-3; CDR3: CASIGGLLDTQYF
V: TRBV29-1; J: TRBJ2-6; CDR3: CSVGVTSGANVLTF
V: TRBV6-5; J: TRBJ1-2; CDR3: CASSYEGAHPLGYTF
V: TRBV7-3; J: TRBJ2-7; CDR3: CASRLDGTYEQYF
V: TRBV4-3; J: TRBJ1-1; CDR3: CASGNLMNNEAFF
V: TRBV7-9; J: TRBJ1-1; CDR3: CASGGQGTEAFF
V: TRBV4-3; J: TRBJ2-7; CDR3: CASSQEPGSTYEQYF
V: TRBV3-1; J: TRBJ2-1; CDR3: CASSPPEAAYNEQFF
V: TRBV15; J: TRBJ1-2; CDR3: CATSDPGQGPPMGGYTF
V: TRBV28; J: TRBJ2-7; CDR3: CASSLFGRATRSSYEQYF
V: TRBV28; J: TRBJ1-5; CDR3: CASSFGDRLKQPQHF
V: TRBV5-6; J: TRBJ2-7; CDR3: CASSPTGTGRIYEQYF